Shown below are 29 T cell receptor beta chains from a single sample sequenced in a study of T cells after yellow fever vaccination. One entry per CDR3 protein, called by TCRdb with MiXCR from the 5' RACE reads. The data hold 300,000 to 450,000 distinct CDR3 sequences, with roughly 8% observed a single time. The starting material was PBMCs, obtained about 41 days after the first yellow fever vaccination. The receptors stem from a man between 18 and 35 years old who received the YFV17D yellow fever vaccine.

This clonotype was recorded at least ten times. This rearrangement joins TRBV20-1 to TRBJ1-2, with unresolved D. The germline V gene encodes CDR1 DFQATT and CDR2 SNEGSKA (reference sequence). Trimming pared 6 bases from V and 5 bases from J, leaving 25 bases between. The CDR3 has 16 residues. This CDR3 reads CSAPASALAQRYGYTF. The CDR3 DNA reads TGCAGTGCCCCCGCGTCCGCTCTCGCGCAGAGATATGGCTACACCTTC.

DNA of the CDR3: TGTGCCAGCAGTGTGTCTTACTTCAGCTCCTACGAGCAGTACTTC. The encoded protein is CASSVSYFSSYEQYF. The V call is TRBV6-1, the J call TRBJ2-7; D is unresolved. V lost 4 bases, J lost 0 bases, and 13 bases lay in between. Germline CDR1 is MNHNS and CDR2 is SASEGT. The CDR3 runs to 15 residues.

This clonotype was counted a few times. The chain uses TRBV5-1 and TRBJ2-3; the D is unclear. Looked up from germline, CDR1 is SGHRS and CDR2 is YFSETQ. The V and J ends lost 0 bases and 0 bases respectively, with 14 bases between them. This CDR3 has 17 residues. The CDR3 nucleotides are TGCGCCAGCAGCTTGGCCGCGGTAGCTGTTAGCACAGATACGCAGTATTTT. Translation: CASSLAAVAVSTDTQYF.

This clonotype was counted many times. V gene TRBV7-6 combines with J gene TRBJ1-1; possible D gene TRBD1, 6 bases. This CDR3 contains 14 residues. Trimming removed 5 bases from V and 0 bases from J, with 10 bases in between. The germline CDR1 and CDR2 sequences are SGHVS and FNYEAQ. The CDR3 DNA reads as TGTGCCAGCAGCATCAGGGGAATGAACACTGAAGCTTTCTTT. Amino acid sequence: CASSIRGMNTEAFF.

This clonotype was observed a few times. The V and J genes are TRBV30 and TRBJ1-1; no firm D call. The CDR3 runs to 13 residues. V was pared by 2 bases and J by 3 bases, with 10 bases between. Germline V gene data show CDR1 as GTSNPN and CDR2 as SVGIG (reference sequence). The CDR3 region is CAWSTSGDTEAFF. The CDR3 nucleotides are TGTGCCTGGAGTACCAGCGGGGACACTGAAGCTTTCTTT.

This clonotype occurred many times. The chain links TRBV25-1 to TRBJ2-7, with D possibly being TRBD1 (5 bases). Germline-derived CDR1 and CDR2 are MGHDK and SYGVNS. The CDR3 sequence is 14 residues long. V lost 0 bases and J lost 2, with 8 bases in between. As DNA, the CDR3 is TGTGCCAGCAGTGAATACAAAGGGGCCTACGAGCAGTACTTC. Its translation is CASSEYKGAYEQYF.

The table lists this clonotype with many counts. The gene calls are TRBV20-1 and TRBJ2-1; D tentatively reads TRBD1 or TRBD2 (5 bases each). There are 12 residues in the CDR3. V was cut by 1 base and J by 6 bases, with 7 bases left in between. Germline CDR1 reads DFQATT; CDR2 reads SNEGSKA (reference sequence). CDR3 bases: TGCAGTGCTAGAGTTGGGGGCAATGAGCAGTTCTTC. It codes for CSARVGGNEQFF.

This clonotype was recorded a few times. This chain joins TRBV7-2 and TRBJ2-7, with unresolved D. V shed 3 bases and J shed 3 bases, with 9 bases lying between them. The CDR3 contains 13 residues. CDR1 SGHTA and CDR2 FQGNSA come from the germline V gene. This chain's CDR3 is CASSFENYYEQYV. The CDR3 DNA reads as TGTGCCAGCAGCTTTGAGAATTACTACGAGCAGTACGTC.

This clonotype was recorded a few times. The rearrangement links TRBV7-2 to TRBJ2-5; D is unclear. CDR3 length equals 16 residues. From germline, CDR1 is SGHTA and CDR2 FQGNSA. The V gene lost 2 bases and the J gene lost 9 bases, with 22 bases spanning the gap. CDR3 in amino acids: CASSLLVAVRSVAQYF. CDR3 DNA: TGTGCCAGCAGCTTATTAGTTGCGGTCAGATCAGTGGCCCAGTACTTC.

This clonotype turned up a few times. The V call is TRBV5-4, the J call TRBJ2-1; TRBD2 matches 8 bases. CDR3 length: 14 amino acids. The V gene end was trimmed by 3 bases and the J gene end by 5 bases; junction bases not matched to a gene: 4. CDR1 is SGHNT, CDR2 YYREEE, per germline (reference sequence). For the CDR3, the DNA is TGTGCCAGCAGCTGGGTAGCGGGGAACAATGAGCAGTTCTTC. The encoded protein is CASSWVAGNNEQFF.

The table lists this clonotype with a few counts. This sequence joins TRBV4-3 and TRBJ2-3, with a tentative D call TRBD2 (6 bases). The V gene's germline CDR1 is LGHNA and CDR2 YSLEER. This CDR3 contains 15 residues. V gave up 0 bases and J gave up 4 bases, with 11 bases separating them. The DNA for the CDR3 is TGCGCCAGCAGCCAAGAGCCGGGGGTGGCAGATACGCAGTATTTT. It is translated as CASSQEPGVADTQYF.

The chain is built from TRBV20-1 and TRBJ2-7; TRBD1 is a possible D gene (5 bases). The length of the CDR3 is 14 residues. The germline gives CDR1 DFQATT, CDR2 SNEGSKA (reference sequence). Trimming removed 2 bases at V and 3 bases at J, with 14 bases between. Here the CDR3 reads CSARLVRTNYEQYF. The CDR3 nucleotides are TGCAGTGCTAGATTAGTTCGGACAAACTACGAGCAGTACTTC.

This clonotype showed up just a few times. Written as DNA, the CDR3 is TGTGCCAGCAGCTCACCGACACTTGCCTCCACAGATACGCAGTATTTT. It yields the protein CASSSPTLASTDTQYF. The chain combines TRBV7-6 with TRBJ2-3; D call uncertain. The CDR3 extends over 16 amino acids. The germline V and J ends were trimmed by 4 bases and 2 bases, with 16 bases remaining between them. In germline, CDR1 is SGHVS, CDR2 FNYEAQ. The complete variable domain, with remaining parts taken from reference TRBV7-6 and TRBJ2-3, reads GAGVSQSPRYKVTKRGQDVALRCDPISGHVSLYWYRQALGQGPEFLTYFNYEAQQDKSGLPNDRFSAERPEGSISTLTIQRTEQRDSAMYRCASSSPTLASTDTQYFGPGTRLTVL.

This clonotype came up a few times. The chain links TRBV11-3 to TRBJ2-1; no firm D call. Germline V gene lookup returns CDR1 SGHNT and CDR2 YENEEA. V was shortened by 5 bases and J by 6 bases, with 17 bases between the two germline ends. The CDR3 is 15 amino acids. CDR3 region: CASSPSRSNPNEQFF. The DNA for the CDR3 is TGTGCCAGCAGCCCCAGCCGTTCGAACCCCAATGAGCAGTTCTTC.

In this sample, this clonotype turned up a few times. The rearrangement joins TRBV11-2 to TRBJ1-3, with TRBD1 matching 8 bases. In germline, CDR1 is SGHAT, CDR2 FQNNGV. CDR3 length: 18 amino acids. V shed 2 bases and J 7 bases; nucleotides not matched to a gene: 16. The CDR3 sequence is CASSLLPDRVRPWNTIYF. The CDR3, as DNA: TGTGCCAGCAGCTTACTGCCGGACAGGGTTCGTCCTTGGAACACCATATATTTT.

DNA of the CDR3: TGCGCCAGCAGCCAAGATTTTCCAGCGGGGGCACGCACAGATACGCAGTATTTT. Its translation is CASSQDFPAGARTDTQYF. This chain joins TRBV4-3 and TRBJ2-3, with 8 bases lining up with TRBD2. The CDR3 is 18 residues long. Per the germline V gene, CDR1 is LGHNA and CDR2 is YSLEER. V shed 0 bases and J 1 base; nucleotides not matched to a gene: 9.

This clonotype was counted between two and nine times. The chain has TRBV24-1 and TRBJ2-5; weak D call: TRBD1 (5 bases). Germline-derived CDR1 and CDR2 are KGHDR and SFDVKD. V lost 7 bases, J lost 4 bases, and 18 bases lay in between. The CDR3 is 15 amino acids. The CDR3 protein is CATSSGRAPRETQYF. In nucleotides, the CDR3 is TGTGCCACCAGCTCAGGCAGGGCCCCGCGAGAGACCCAGTACTTC.

This clonotype has a handful of counts. The rearrangement links TRBV14 to TRBJ1-2; D is undetermined. The CDR3 is 13 amino acids. Germline values: CDR1 SGHDN, CDR2 FVKESK. The V gene lost 1 base and the J gene lost 3 bases, with 6 bases spanning the gap. In DNA form, the CDR3 reads TGTGCCAGCAGCCAAGGGCAGGACTATGGCTACACCTTC. Protein sequence: CASSQGQDYGYTF.

The chain recombines TRBV4-1 with TRBJ1-3; 7 bases fit TRBD1. The CDR3 is made up of 15 amino acids. From germline, CDR1 is MGHRA and CDR2 YSYEKL. V was pared by 4 bases and J by 3 bases, with 6 bases of the junction left unmatched. The CDR3 is CASSLRTGSGNTIYF. CDR3 bases: TGCGCCAGCAGCCTCAGGACAGGTAGTGGAAACACCATATATTTT.

The V and J genes are TRBV5-6 and TRBJ2-1; D call uncertain. Germline CDR1 reads SGHDT; CDR2 reads YYEEEE. The CDR3 runs 11 residues. Trimming cost V 0 bases and J 12 bases, with 7 bases left between them. The CDR3 nucleotides are TGTGCCAGCAGCTTGGCCACGTGGCAGTTCTTC. Translating gives CASSLATWQFF.

The chain has TRBV12-3 or TRBV12-4 and TRBJ2-5, with D hard to call. This CDR3 comprises 14 residues. The V end lost 3 bases, the J end lost 3 bases, and 11 bases lay between the germline ends. CDR3 amino acids: CASSLLSTEETQYF. As DNA, the CDR3 is TGTGCCAGCAGTTTGCTTTCAACGGAAGAGACCCAGTACTTC.

This clonotype appeared many times. This rearrangement joins TRBV7-9 to TRBJ2-5; maybe TRBD2 (7 bases). The CDR3 loop spans 13 amino acids. Looked up from germline, CDR1 is SEHNR and CDR2 is FQNEAQ (reference sequence). Trimming pared 8 bases from V and 2 bases from J, leaving 12 bases between. CDR3 region: CASEGGGQETQYF. CDR3 in DNA: TGTGCCAGCGAAGGGGGGGGTCAAGAGACCCAGTACTTC.

The chain joins TRBV5-5 to TRBJ1-5; D remains ambiguous. This CDR3 has 15 residues. Looked up from germline, CDR1 is SGHKS and CDR2 is YYEKEE (reference sequence). The V end lost 2 bases, the J end lost 4 bases, and 13 bases lay between the germline ends. The CDR3 bases are TGTGCCAGCAGCTTTTGGCAGGATCGGAATCAGCCCCAGCATTTT. Translated: CASSFWQDRNQPQHF.

This clonotype was observed many times. The chain is built from TRBV6-2 or TRBV6-3 and TRBJ2-2; no reliable D call. Germline V lookup: CDR1 MNHEY, CDR2 SVGEGT. V gave up 8 bases and J gave up 1 base, with 11 bases separating them. The CDR3 is made up of 14 amino acids. The chain's CDR3 is CASRYHENTGELFF. CDR3 nucleotides: TGTGCCAGCCGGTACCATGAGAACACCGGGGAGCTGTTTTTT.

The J gene is TRBJ2-7, the V gene TRBV4-1; D gene uncertain. Germline loops: CDR1 MGHRA, CDR2 YSYEKL. The CDR3 consists of 14 residues. The germline V and J ends were trimmed by 1 base and 3 bases, with 10 bases remaining between them. The CDR3 here is CASSQVEGNYEQYF. For the CDR3, the DNA is TGCGCCAGCAGCCAAGTGGAAGGTAACTACGAGCAGTACTTC.

This clonotype was detected ten times or more. V usage is TRBV27 and J usage is TRBJ2-1; 7 bases line up with TRBD2. V lost 2 bases and J lost 15; bases outside the gene matches: 16. The CDR3 is 15 amino acids. Germline CDR1 is MNHEY and CDR2 is SMNVEV (reference sequence). CDR3 sequence: CASSLLNVGGGLLFF. The CDR3 region has the DNA TGTGCCAGCAGTTTACTAAATGTTGGGGGGGGACTTTTGTTCTTC.

V usage is TRBV12-3 or TRBV12-4 and J usage is TRBJ2-5, with D possibly being TRBD2 (5 bases). This CDR3 has 13 amino acids. Trimming shortened V by 8 bases and J by 3 bases, and 13 bases separated the two germline ends. DNA for the CDR3: TGTGCCAGCCAACTGGTCGGGGAAGAGACCCAGTACTTC. It specifies CASQLVGEETQYF.

This clonotype was detected only a few times. The CDR3 bases are TGTGCCAGCATTCACCCAGGGGCCCTAAGGAATGGCTACACCTTC. As protein: CASIHPGALRNGYTF. The J gene is TRBJ1-2, the V gene TRBV12-3 or TRBV12-4, with D possibly TRBD1 on 6 matching bases. The CDR3 loop spans 15 amino acids. The germline V and J ends were trimmed by 7 bases and 6 bases, with 21 bases remaining between them.

The chain combines TRBV5-5 with TRBJ2-5; D possibly uses TRBD1 or TRBD2 (6 bases each). This CDR3 contains 14 residues. Trimming shortened V by 0 bases and J by 5 bases, and 11 bases separated the two germline ends. Germline CDR1 and CDR2: SGHKS and YYEKEE (reference sequence). For the CDR3, the DNA is TGTGCCAGCAGCTTGGGGCTAGGGGGGGAGACCCAGTACTTC. Protein sequence: CASSLGLGGETQYF.